These 32 T cell receptor beta chains were sequenced from one sample in a study of control samples from healthy donors and cancer patients. Some clones are missing from TCRdb's copy, which holds only in-frame ones; the method was immunoSEQ multiplex PCR. The data show roughly 170,000 clones, around 95% seen once. The specimen was blood. These TCRs come from a woman between 55 and 75 years old in good health.

CDR3 region: CASSQDVREYYGYTF. The CDR3 DNA sequence: TGTGCCAGCAGCCAAGATGTCAGGGAATACTATGGCTACACCTTC. This sequence joins TRBV4-2 and TRBJ1-2, with D possibly matching TRBD1 (5 bases). V gave up 0 bases and J gave up 3 bases, with 11 bases separating them. CDR1 and CDR2 from the germline V gene are LGHNA and YNFKEQ. The CDR3 extends over 15 amino acids.

V and J are TRBV5-1 and TRBJ1-4; no definite D call. The CDR3 is 15 residues long. CDR1 SGHRS and CDR2 YFSETQ come from the germline V gene. Trimming took off 1 base at V and 3 bases at J, with 10 bases between the two ends. DNA for the CDR3: TGCGCCAGCAGCTTGAATGCAGAAGCTAATGAAAAACTGTTTTTT. It yields the protein CASSLNAEANEKLFF.

CDR3 bases: TGTGCCAGCAGTTCTGAAGGACAGGGGAACTATGGCTACACCTTC. This encodes CASSSEGQGNYGYTF. The rearrangement joins TRBV2 to TRBJ1-2, with TRBD1 matching over 9 bases. Germline assignment: CDR1 SNHLY and CDR2 FYNNEI. The ends lost 5 bases at V and 2 bases at J; junction bases unmatched: 6. The CDR3 runs to 15 residues.

This chain joins TRBV7-3 and TRBJ2-5; D ambiguous. Germline CDR1 and CDR2: SGHTA and FQGTGA. CDR3 length equals 14 residues. The V gene lost 2 bases and the J gene lost 4 bases, with 11 bases spanning the gap. The CDR3, as DNA: TGTGCCAGCAGCTTAGGAATCCATTCAGAGACCCAGTACTTC. Translated: CASSLGIHSETQYF.

The chain couples TRBV7-3 to TRBJ1-1; D gene ambiguous. CDR3 length equals 13 residues. Germline values: CDR1 SGHTA, CDR2 FQGTGA. The ends were cut back, 5 bases at V and 1 base at J, with 8 bases in the middle. CDR3 nucleotides: TGTGCCAGCAGCGTCGAAGGGAACACTGAAGCTTTCTTT. It specifies CASSVEGNTEAFF. The entire variable domain, with the rest obtained from reference TRBV7-3 and TRBJ1-1, is as follows: GAGVSQTPSNKVTEKGKYVELRCDPISGHTALYWYRQSLGQGPEFLIYFQGTGAADDSGLPNDRFFAVRPEGSVSTLKIQRTERGDSAVYLCASSVEGNTEAFFGQGTRLTVV.

This chain links TRBV18 with TRBJ1-1; no clear D. The CDR3 is made up of 14 amino acids. Germline assignment: CDR1 KGHSH and CDR2 LQKENI. Trimming stripped 0 bases from V and 5 bases from J, with 10 bases between. CDR3 protein: CASSPPSPGTEAFF. The CDR3 DNA is TGTGCCAGCTCACCACCGAGCCCTGGGACTGAAGCTTTCTTT.

The chain uses TRBV9 and TRBJ1-4; D remains unclear. This CDR3 is 13 amino acids long. Germline values: CDR1 SGDLS, CDR2 YYNGEE. Deletions cut 0 bases from V and 10 bases from J, with 10 bases between. DNA of the CDR3: TGTGCCAGCAGCGTAGATGAGGGAGGAAAACTGTTTTTT. This codes for CASSVDEGGKLFF.

The V and J genes are TRBV10-1 and TRBJ1-4, with D uncertain. Germline CDR1 and CDR2: WNHNN and SYGVQD (reference sequence). The CDR3 contains 12 residues. V lost 5 bases, J lost 2 bases, and 3 bases lay in between. CDR3 in amino acids: CASSRTNEKLFF. CDR3 coding DNA: TGCGCCAGCAGTCGGACTAATGAAAAACTGTTTTTT.

CDR3 coding DNA: TGTGCCAGCAGTGAATACTTCGGGACAGCCAATTCACCCCTCCACTTT. Amino acid sequence: CASSEYFGTANSPLHF. The chain employs TRBV25-1 and TRBJ1-6, with 7 bases fitting TRBD1. CDR1 is MGHDK, CDR2 SYGVNS, per germline. CDR3 length equals 16 residues. With V trimmed by 0 bases and J by 7 bases, 6 bases remained unmatched. The whole variable domain, filled in from reference TRBV25-1 and TRBJ1-6, reads EADIYQTPRYLVIGTGKKITLECSQTMGHDKMYWYQQDPGMELHLIHYSYGVNSTEKGDLSSESTVSRIRTEHFPLTLESARPSHTSQYLCASSEYFGTANSPLHFGNGTRLTVT.

The V call is TRBV5-1, the J call TRBJ2-7; D could derive from TRBD1 or TRBD2 (7 bases each). Germline values: CDR1 SGHRS, CDR2 YFSETQ. V lost 5 bases, J lost 6 bases, and 24 bases lay in between. CDR3 size: 16 residues. The CDR3 coding sequence is TGCGCCAGCAGAAACCCCCAGGGGGGGCCGAGGGGCGAGCAGTACTTC. Its protein is CASRNPQGGPRGEQYF.

The V gene is TRBV30, the J gene TRBJ1-2, with TRBD1 matching over 7 bases. This CDR3 comprises 15 residues. Trimming at V came to 0 bases and at J to 4 bases, leaving 8 bases not matched to a gene. Germline loops: CDR1 GTSNPN, CDR2 SVGIG (reference sequence). As DNA, the CDR3 is TGTGCCTGGAGTGTAAACAGGGGAGGTGTCTATGGCTACACCTTC. Protein: CAWSVNRGGVYGYTF.

V usage is TRBV9 and J usage is TRBJ1-1, with a possible D match to TRBD1 (5 bases). Germline lookup yields CDR1 SGDLS and CDR2 YYNGEE. The CDR3 is 14 residues long. Trimming stripped 0 bases from V and 4 bases from J, with 10 bases between. CDR3 nucleotide sequence: TGTGCCAGCAGCGTAGGGTCAGGGAGCACTGAAGCTTTCTTT. It is translated as CASSVGSGSTEAFF.

The rearrangement uses TRBV7-9 and TRBJ1-4, with 8 bases matching TRBD1. V shed 6 bases and J 8 bases; nucleotides not matched to a gene: 8. This CDR3 region has 14 residues. CDR1 is SEHNR, CDR2 FQNEAQ, per germline (reference sequence). The CDR3 bases are TGTGCCAGCAGTTACGGACAGGGTTGGGAAAAACTGTTTTTT. Residues: CASSYGQGWEKLFF.

The gene calls are TRBV3-1 (or the pseudogene TRBV3-2) and TRBJ1-4, with unresolved D. The germline V gene encodes CDR1 LGHDT and CDR2 YNNKEL (reference sequence). There are 14 residues in the CDR3. The V end was cut by 5 bases, the J end by 7 bases, with 14 bases between. Here the CDR3 DNA reads TGTGCCAGCAGCTACCGGGCCCCCGGTGAAAAACTGTTTTTT. This codes for CASSYRAPGEKLFF.

This clone appeared a few times. This chain joins TRBV6-6 and TRBJ2-5; D is unresolved. Germline values: CDR1 MNHNY, CDR2 SVGAGI (reference sequence). CDR3 length: 13 residues. Trimming took 2 bases from V and 4 from J, leaving 8 bases between them. CDR3 protein: CASSYKVIETQYF. In DNA, the CDR3 is TGTGCCAGCAGTTACAAGGTGATAGAGACCCAGTACTTC.

This rearrangement joins TRBV19 to TRBJ1-5; maybe TRBD1 (6 bases). Germline assignment: CDR1 LNHDA and CDR2 SQIVND (reference sequence). Between the trimmed V and J ends, which lost 7 bases and 4 bases, there was a span of 14 bases. The CDR3 has 14 amino acids. The CDR3, as DNA: TGTGCCAGTACGGCAGGGGATAGGAATCAGCCCCAGCATTTT. Amino acids: CASTAGDRNQPQHF.

The V call is TRBV5-1, the J call TRBJ2-1, with D possibly matching TRBD1 (7 bases). Germline V gene sequence: CDR1 SGHRS, CDR2 YFSETQ. V was pared by 4 bases and J by 8 bases, with 19 bases between. CDR3 length equals 15 residues. CDR3 nucleotide sequence: TGCGCCAGCAGCCTCGGACAGGAGGGGAGGCATGAGCAGTTCTTC. It is translated as CASSLGQEGRHEQFF.

The chain employs TRBV7-2 and TRBJ2-3; 9 bases are shared with TRBD2. CDR1 is SGHTA, CDR2 FQGNSA, per germline. The CDR3 totals 15 residues. After removal of 5 bases from V and 1 base from J, the junction contained 4 bases not matched to a gene. The CDR3 here is CASSRPSGGTDTQYF. As DNA, the CDR3 is TGTGCCAGCAGCCGCCCTAGCGGGGGCACAGATACGCAGTATTTT.

The chain combines TRBV19 with TRBJ1-2, with D perhaps matching TRBD1 (5 bases). The V and J ends lost 0 bases and 2 bases respectively, with 7 bases between them. The CDR3 has 14 residues. Germline V gives CDR1 LNHDA, CDR2 SQIVND (reference sequence). The CDR3 nucleotides are TGTGCCAGTAGTATAGAGGGGCAGAACTATGGCTACACCTTC. As protein: CASSIEGQNYGYTF.

This chain joins TRBV12-3 or TRBV12-4 and TRBJ2-1; D gene unclear. This CDR3 has 13 residues. V was trimmed by 2 bases and J by 4 bases, leaving 6 bases between them. CDR3 nucleotides: TGTGCCAGCAGTTTATCAGATTACAATGAGCAGTTCTTC. Translation: CASSLSDYNEQFF.

This rearrangement joins TRBV7-3 to TRBJ1-2, with D uncertain. The CDR3 sequence is 12 residues long. Trimming shortened V by 4 bases and J by 7 bases, and 10 bases separated the two germline ends. Germline-derived CDR1 and CDR2 are SGHTA and FQGTGA. The CDR3 DNA is TGTGCCAGCAGCTCAGCGGCTTTTGGCTACACCTTC. This codes for CASSSAAFGYTF.

The V gene is TRBV11-2, the J gene TRBJ2-1, with D maybe TRBD1 (5 bases). V lost 0 bases and J 6 bases, leaving 15 bases between the germline ends. Germline CDR1 reads SGHAT; CDR2 reads FQNNGV. CDR3 length equals 16 residues. CDR3 amino acids: CASSLDSGQGLNEQFF. CDR3 bases: TGTGCCAGCAGCTTAGATTCGGGTCAGGGCCTCAATGAGCAGTTCTTC.

The chain joins TRBV5-6 to TRBJ2-3; TRBD1 matches 9 bases. The germline V gene encodes CDR1 SGHDT and CDR2 YYEEEE. Trimming cost V 4 bases and J 2 bases; bases outside gene matches: 11. This CDR3 has 17 residues. For the CDR3, the DNA is TGTGCCAGCAGCGGACTAAGGACAGGGGACAACACAGATACGCAGTATTTT. Protein: CASSGLRTGDNTDTQYF.

The V gene is TRBV19, the J gene TRBJ2-6; no clear D gene. Germline V gene sequence: CDR1 LNHDA, CDR2 SQIVND (reference sequence). CDR3 length equals 15 residues. V was trimmed by 1 base and J by 1 base, leaving 5 bases between them. CDR3 bases: TGTGCCAGTAGTATAGGGGCGTCTGGGGCCAACGTCCTGACTTTC. It encodes CASSIGASGANVLTF. Complete variable domain (other parts from reference TRBV19 and TRBJ2-6): DGGITQSPKYLFRKEGQNVTLSCEQNLNHDAMYWYRQDPGQGLRLIYYSQIVNDFQKGDIAEGYSVSREKKESFPLTVTSAQKNPTAFYLCASSIGASGANVLTFGAGSRLTVL.

Details on this clone: Other DNA sequences of this sample code for an identical CDR3. The gene calls are TRBV6-5 and TRBJ2-7, with D possibly TRBD1 on 6 matching bases. Trimming left V 0 bases short and J 4 bases short, with 13 bases between. Per the germline V gene, CDR1 is MNHEY and CDR2 is SVGAGI. The CDR3 extends over 15 amino acids. In nucleotides, the CDR3 is TGTGCCAGCAGTTACTCCCCCAGGGGTGGTTACGAGCAGTACTTC. This codes for CASSYSPRGGYEQYF.

This sequence joins TRBV25-1 and TRBJ2-2, with 8 bases that match TRBD2. The CDR3 has 15 residues. Germline CDR1 is MGHDK and CDR2 is SYGVNS. Trimming cost V 3 bases and J 7 bases; bases outside gene matches: 7. The CDR3 loop is CASSDHGGVSGELFF. CDR3 coding DNA: TGTGCCAGCAGTGATCACGGGGGGGTCAGCGGGGAGCTGTTTTTT.

This chain uses TRBV6-6 with TRBJ1-6; 12 bases align to TRBD1. Trimming cost V 8 bases and J 9 bases; bases outside gene matches: 8. This CDR3 region has 15 residues. Per germline, CDR1 MNHNY and CDR2 SVGAGI (reference sequence). This CDR3 reads CASETGTGGPSPLHF. Here the CDR3 DNA reads TGTGCCAGCGAAACCGGGACAGGGGGCCCTTCACCCCTCCACTTT.

As for this clone: A junction end diverges from the germline sequence, so it may reflect a read error. As DNA, the CDR3 is TGTGCTAGCAGCTTAGGGTCAGCCCAAAATAGTGAGCAGTTCTTC. It translates to CASSLGSAQNSEQFF. This chain connects TRBV7-7 to TRBJ2-1; no firm D call. Germline CDR1 and CDR2: SSHAT and FNYEAQ (reference sequence). The CDR3 is made up of 15 amino acids. Using reference TRBV7-7 and TRBJ2-1 for the parts outside the CDR3, the full variable domain is GAGVSQSPRYKVTKRGQDVTLRCDPISSHATLYWYQQALGQGPEFLTYFNYEAQPDKSGLPSDRFSAERPEGSISTLTIQRTEQRDSAMYRCASSLGSAQNSEQFFGPGTRLTVL.

The rearrangement links TRBV5-6 to TRBJ1-3; perhaps TRBD1 as D (5 bases). Looked up from germline, CDR1 is SGHDT and CDR2 is YYEEEE. Trimming took off 0 bases at V and 3 bases at J, with 10 bases between the two ends. The CDR3 is 15 amino acids. DNA of the CDR3: TGTGCCAGCAGCTTGGGCAGGGCGAGTGGAAACACCATATATTTT. This encodes CASSLGRASGNTIYF.

A word on this clone: Germline is not matched at one junction end, which may reflect a read error. This sequence joins TRBV6-5 and TRBJ1-1; D is ambiguous. Germline V CDR1 and CDR2: MNHEY, SVGAGI. There are 14 residues in the CDR3. The CDR3 DNA sequence: TGTGCCAGCAGTTACGCAGCCTTGAACGCTGAAGCTTTCTTT. As protein: CASSYAALNAEAFF.

The rearrangement joins TRBV19 to TRBJ1-5; 7 bases align to TRBD1. This CDR3 has 14 amino acids. Looked up from germline, CDR1 is LNHDA and CDR2 is SQIVND (reference sequence). The V and J ends lost 6 bases and 3 bases, in that order; junction bases with no gene match: 5. DNA of the CDR3: TGTGCCAGTAGCTCGGGACAGTTCAATCAGCCCCAGCATTTT. Translation gives CASSSGQFNQPQHF.

The rearrangement uses TRBV9 and TRBJ1-1; tentative D call: TRBD1 (6 bases). This CDR3 region has 16 residues. Germline V gene sequence: CDR1 SGDLS, CDR2 YYNGEE. With 4 bases removed from V and 0 bases from J, the gap between germline ends came to 16 bases. DNA for the CDR3: TGTGCCAGCAGCCCGGGGGGGCGCGGTATGAACACTGAAGCTTTCTTT. This sequence encodes CASSPGGRGMNTEAFF.